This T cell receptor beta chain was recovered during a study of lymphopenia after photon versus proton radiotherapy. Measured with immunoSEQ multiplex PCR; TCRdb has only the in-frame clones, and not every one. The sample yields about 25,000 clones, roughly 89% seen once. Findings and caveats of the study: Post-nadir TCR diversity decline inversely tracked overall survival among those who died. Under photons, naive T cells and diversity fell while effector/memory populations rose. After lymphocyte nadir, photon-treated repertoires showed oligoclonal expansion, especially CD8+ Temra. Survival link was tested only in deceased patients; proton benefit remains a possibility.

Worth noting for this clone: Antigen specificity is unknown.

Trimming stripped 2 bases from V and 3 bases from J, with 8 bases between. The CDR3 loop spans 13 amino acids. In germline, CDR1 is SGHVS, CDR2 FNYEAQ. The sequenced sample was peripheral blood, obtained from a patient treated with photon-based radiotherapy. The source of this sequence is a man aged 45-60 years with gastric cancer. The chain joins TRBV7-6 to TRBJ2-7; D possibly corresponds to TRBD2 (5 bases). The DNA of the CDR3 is TGTGCCAGCAGCTTATCGGGGAACTACGAGCAGTACTTC. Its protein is CASSLSGNYEQYF. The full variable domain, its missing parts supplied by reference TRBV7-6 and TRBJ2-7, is GAGVSQSPRYKVTKRGQDVALRCDPISGHVSLYWYRQALGQGPEFLTYFNYEAQQDKSGLPNDRFSAERPEGSISTLTIQRTEQRDSAMYRCASSLSGNYEQYFGPGTRLTVT.